This paragraph reports one TCR beta chain. The antigen remains unidentified. TCRdb's copy holds only in-frame clones and misses some; the assay was immunoSEQ multiplex PCR. The top ten hold about 8% of the sample, which has about 81,000 clones, approximately 90% seen once. The record originates from a study of T cell responses to AZD1222 COVID-19 vaccine. Trimming removed 0 bases from V and 5 bases from J, with 5 bases in between. Germline V gene data show CDR1 as SGHTA and CDR2 as FQGNSA. The CDR3 runs 13 residues. Second-dose recipients at about 4 or about 12 weeks were treated as one pooled group. The study's findings and limits: White British ancestry dominated among donors, who included more females, and clonal diversity was possibly underestimated. Reportedly, close to half of spike-specific TCRs are directed against unmutated variant regions.

The receptor was isolated from an adult who received the AZD1222 COVID-19 vaccine. The chain combines TRBV7-2 with TRBJ1-5, with unresolved D. The sample was peripheral blood, taken 28 days after the second AZD1222 dose. The CDR3 coding sequence is TGTGCCAGCAGCTTAGCCCGGGATCAGCCCCAGCATTTT. Protein sequence: CASSLARDQPQHF.